Presented here are 17 T cell receptor beta chains from one specimen sequenced in a study of T-cell memory formation after mild COVID-19. TCRdb ran MiXCR on the 5' RACE reads and lists one entry per CDR3 protein. The data contain a few hundred thousand distinct CDR3 sequences, around 24% of them singletons. Sequencing was performed on PBMCs or a T cell subset sorted from them (not recorded which). Receptors were obtained from an adult woman who had mild COVID-19 (a few samples of this study predate the infection). Cell type and time point are not known.

The chain uses TRBV7-8 and TRBJ2-3; 11 nucleotides align to TRBD2. The V gene end was trimmed by 6 bases and the J gene end by 5 bases; junction bases not matched to a gene: 7. The CDR3 is 15 residues long. Germline V lookup: CDR1 SGHVS, CDR2 FQNEAQ. As DNA, the CDR3 is TGTGCCAGCAGTCTAGCGGGAGGCCGCGGAGATACGCAGTATTTT. Its protein is CASSLAGGRGDTQYF.

The V gene is TRBV6-2 or TRBV6-3, the J gene TRBJ2-6, with D tentatively TRBD1 (5 bases). V gave up 6 bases and J gave up 5 bases, with 8 bases separating them. CDR1 and CDR2 (germline): MNHEY, SVGEGT. This CDR3 has 13 amino acids. CDR3 in amino acids: CASRPDRANVLTF. In nucleotides, the CDR3 is TGTGCCAGCAGGCCGGACAGGGCCAACGTCCTGACTTTC.

The table lists this clonotype with many counts. V gene TRBV28 combines with J gene TRBJ1-3; D is undetermined. The CDR3 consists of 12 residues. Between the trimmed V and J ends, which lost 6 bases and 0 bases, there was a span of 3 bases. The germline CDR1 and CDR2 sequences are MDHEN and SYDVKM. CDR3 protein: CASRNSGNTIYF. The CDR3, as DNA: TGTGCCAGCAGAAACTCTGGAAACACCATATATTTT. Together with reference TRBV28 and TRBJ1-3, the CDR3 gives the full variable domain: DVKVTQSSRYLVKRTGEKVFLECVQDMDHENMFWYRQDPGLGLRLIYFSYDVKMKEKGDIPEGYSVSREKKERFSLILESASTNQTSMYLCASRNSGNTIYFGEGSWLTVV.

This chain connects TRBV7-2 to TRBJ1-1; D gene uncertain. CDR1 is SGHTA and CDR2 is FQGNSA in the germline V gene. V gave up 5 bases and J gave up 2 bases, with 6 bases separating them. The CDR3 is made up of 12 amino acids. The CDR3 loop reads CASSIHNTEAFF. Written as DNA, the CDR3 is TGTGCCAGCAGCATACATAACACTGAAGCTTTCTTT.

This clonotype appeared once. The chain links TRBV6-2 or TRBV6-3 to TRBJ1-4, with D possibly TRBD1 on 5 matching bases. Germline V lookup: CDR1 MNHEY, CDR2 SVGEGT. V lost 0 bases and J 1 base, leaving 6 bases between the germline ends. The length of the CDR3 is 15 residues. The CDR3 region is CASSYSRGTNEKLFF. In nucleotides, the CDR3 is TGTGCCAGCAGTTACTCGAGGGGAACTAATGAAAAACTGTTTTTT.

This clonotype was detected many times. The chain combines TRBV3-1 with TRBJ1-3; the D is unclear. Germline CDR1 is LGHDT and CDR2 is YNNKEL (reference sequence). V lost 4 bases, J lost 0 bases, and 10 bases lay in between. The CDR3 sequence is 15 residues long. The CDR3 region has the DNA TGTGCCAGCAGCCCCTCGGCCACCTCTGGAAACACCATATATTTT. It encodes CASSPSATSGNTIYF.

The rearrangement uses TRBV20-1 and TRBJ2-1; a weak D match, TRBD1 (6 bases). V lost 4 bases and J 4 bases, leaving 17 bases between the germline ends. The CDR3 contains 15 residues. Germline V lookup: CDR1 DFQATT, CDR2 SNEGSKA (reference sequence). This CDR3 is CSATPGSQGYNEQFF. DNA of the CDR3: TGCAGTGCTACTCCGGGAAGTCAGGGGTACAATGAGCAGTTCTTC.

The V and J genes are TRBV5-6 and TRBJ2-7; 12 nucleotides align to TRBD1. Looked up from germline, CDR1 is SGHDT and CDR2 is YYEEEE. Trimming removed 3 bases from V and 7 bases from J; junction bases left unmatched: 5. This CDR3 contains 14 residues. The CDR3 sequence is CASSWGQGAREQYF. CDR3 DNA sequence: TGTGCCAGCAGCTGGGGACAGGGGGCAAGGGAGCAGTACTTC.

The V call is TRBV4-1, the J call TRBJ2-2; D call uncertain. From germline, CDR1 is MGHRA and CDR2 YSYEKL. The CDR3 sequence is 15 residues long. Between the trimmed V and J ends, which lost 1 base and 2 bases, there was a span of 8 bases. The chain's CDR3 is CASSQGPFNTGELFF. The DNA for the CDR3 is TGCGCCAGCAGCCAAGGACCGTTTAACACCGGGGAGCTGTTTTTT.

In this sample, this clonotype turned up a few times. This sequence joins TRBV5-1 and TRBJ2-6, with unresolved D. Germline CDR1 and CDR2: SGHRS and YFSETQ. This CDR3 comprises 16 residues. Trimming removed 4 bases from V and 2 bases from J, with 13 bases in between. Written as DNA, the CDR3 is TGCGCCAGCAGCCTAAAGGACGGCGCTGGGGCCAACGTCCTGACTTTC. It is translated as CASSLKDGAGANVLTF.

J is TRBJ2-7 and V is TRBV4-1; 7 positions match TRBD2. Trimming removed 1 base from V and 3 bases from J; junction bases left unmatched: 3. CDR3 length equals 14 residues. The germline gives CDR1 MGHRA, CDR2 YSYEKL. CDR3 protein: CASSQGSGGYEQYF. In nucleotides, the CDR3 is TGCGCCAGCAGCCAAGGTTCGGGGGGCTACGAGCAGTACTTC.

Many counts were recorded for this clonotype. V usage is TRBV29-1 and J usage is TRBJ1-1; D perhaps matches TRBD1 (6 bases). This CDR3 spans 14 amino acids. CDR1 and CDR2 from the germline V gene are SQVTM and ANQGSEA. V lost 3 bases and J lost 6, with 17 bases in between. CDR3 residues: CSVEVRGRGSEAFF. DNA of the CDR3: TGCAGCGTTGAGGTTCGGGGGCGCGGGTCTGAAGCTTTCTTT. Full variable domain (missing parts from reference TRBV29-1 and TRBJ1-1): SAVISQKPSRDICQRGTSLTIQCQVDSQVTMMFWYRQQPGQSLTLIATANQGSEATYESGFVIDKFPISRPNLTFSTLTVSNMSPEDSSIYLCSVEVRGRGSEAFFGQGTRLTVV.

Concerning this clonotype itself: The junction shows a germline mismatch at one end, possibly a read error. This chain connects TRBV7-7 to TRBJ2-1, with 12 bases fitting TRBD2. Per germline, CDR1 SSHAT and CDR2 FNYEAQ (reference sequence). The CDR3 runs to 15 residues. The CDR3 DNA is TGTGCTAGCAGCAAGACTAGCGGGAGTATCAATGAGCAGTTCTTC. Translation: CASSKTSGSINEQFF.

This chain uses TRBV6-5 with TRBJ2-1; 11 bases match TRBD2. In germline, CDR1 is MNHEY, CDR2 SVGAGI. CDR3 length: 14 residues. With V trimmed by 6 bases and J by 6 bases, 4 bases remained unmatched. Here the CDR3 reads CASRGSGRANEQFF. CDR3 nucleotide sequence: TGTGCCAGCAGAGGTAGCGGGAGGGCCAATGAGCAGTTCTTC.

This chain links TRBV5-5 with TRBJ2-1; D is ambiguous. The CDR3 length is 13 residues. From germline, CDR1 is SGHKS and CDR2 YYEKEE (reference sequence). The V end lost 0 bases, the J end lost 9 bases, and 10 bases lay between the germline ends. The DNA for the CDR3 is TGTGCCAGCAGCTTGGCCAGATCAAGTGAGCAGTTCTTC. This encodes CASSLARSSEQFF.

This clonotype was counted only a few times. The rearrangement uses TRBV30 and TRBJ1-1; TRBD1 is a possible D gene (6 bases). The CDR3 is made up of 14 amino acids. The V gene's germline CDR1 is GTSNPN and CDR2 SVGIG (reference sequence). The V gene lost 5 bases and the J gene lost 1 base, with 14 bases spanning the gap. The CDR3 region has the DNA TGTGCCTGGGAGGAGGGACACACGAACACTGAAGCTTTCTTT. This codes for CAWEEGHTNTEAFF. The whole variable domain, filled in from reference TRBV30 and TRBJ1-1, reads SQTIHQWPATLVQPVGSPLSLECTVEGTSNPNLYWYRQAAGRGLQLLFYSVGIGQISSEVPQNLSASRPQDRQFILSSKKLLLSDSGFYLCAWEEGHTNTEAFFGQGTRLTVV.

This clonotype has more than one count but fewer than ten. This rearrangement joins TRBV15 to TRBJ1-2; no clear D. The length of the CDR3 is 14 residues. The germline V gene has CDR1 LNHNV and CDR2 YYDKDF (reference sequence). Deletions cut 0 bases from V and 8 bases from J, with 13 bases between. The CDR3 DNA reads TGTGCCACCAGCAGAGAGAAACGGGCTGGAGGCTACACCTTC. Its translation: CATSREKRAGGYTF.